A single sample is the source of the 15 T cell receptor beta chains below, sequenced in a study of blood T cell repertoires in COVID-19. Some clones are missing from TCRdb's copy, which holds only in-frame ones; the method was immunoSEQ multiplex PCR. Of about 100,000 clones listed, 75% to 85% are singletons. The specimen was peripheral blood. The receptors shown here come from an elderly man with COVID-19, enrolled during active disease.

Comment on this clone: The sample contains more than one DNA sequence encoding this CDR3. The chain uses TRBV11-3 and TRBJ2-1; perhaps TRBD2 as D (6 bases). Germline-derived CDR1 and CDR2 are SGHNT and YENEEA. V lost 2 bases, J lost 6 bases, and 14 bases lay in between. The length of the CDR3 is 15 residues. Here the CDR3 reads CASSLFQGLGNEQFF. In DNA form, the CDR3 reads TGTGCCAGCAGCTTATTCCAGGGACTTGGCAATGAGCAGTTCTTC.

In its sample, this clone was seen a few times. The rearrangement links TRBV11-2 to TRBJ2-3; TRBD2 aligns across 7 bases. The CDR3 has 17 amino acids. V was pared by 1 base and J by 2 bases, with 9 bases of the junction left unmatched. Germline V CDR1 and CDR2: SGHAT, FQNNGV. CDR3 sequence reads: CASSLGAGVRDTDTQYF. The CDR3 nucleotides are TGTGCCAGCAGCTTAGGGGCGGGAGTGCGCGACACAGATACGCAGTATTTT.

The chain links TRBV29-1 to TRBJ1-2; D gene unclear. The CDR3 has 10 amino acids. Trimming removed 7 bases from V and 8 bases from J, with 11 bases in between. The V gene's germline CDR1 is SQVTM and CDR2 ANQGSEA. The DNA of the CDR3 is TGCAGCGCCACCGAGTCGGGCTACACCTTC. This codes for CSATESGYTF.

The J gene is TRBJ2-3, the V gene TRBV15; the match to TRBD2 covers 9 bases. Germline CDR1 reads LNHNV; CDR2 reads YYDKDF (reference sequence). V dropped 8 bases and J dropped 7; count of bases not matched to a gene: 16. The CDR3 loop spans 16 amino acids. CDR3 in amino acids: CATQRRREGRGNTQYF. For the CDR3, the DNA is TGTGCCACCCAACGGCGGCGGGAGGGCCGAGGGAATACGCAGTATTTT.

This clone was seen at least ten times. V usage is TRBV3-1 (or the pseudogene TRBV3-2) and J usage is TRBJ1-2; 8 bases match TRBD1. Germline V CDR1 and CDR2: LGHDT, YNNKEL (reference sequence). The CDR3 loop spans 13 amino acids. The V gene end was trimmed by 4 bases and the J gene end by 5 bases; junction bases not matched to a gene: 3. The CDR3 loop reads CASSRQGRYGYTF. The CDR3, as DNA: TGTGCCAGCAGCCGACAGGGGAGATATGGCTACACCTTC.

A single count supports this clone. J is TRBJ1-2 and V is TRBV5-1; 7 nucleotides agree with TRBD1. The ends lost 0 bases at V and 6 bases at J; junction bases unmatched: 2. The CDR3 contains 13 residues. CDR1 is SGHRS, CDR2 YFSETQ, per germline. The CDR3 loop reads CASSLEGAHGYTF. CDR3 DNA sequence: TGCGCCAGCAGCTTGGAGGGGGCACATGGCTACACCTTC.

The CDR3 DNA reads as TGTGCCAGTAGTACCACTAAGGGACTGAATGAAAAACTGTTTTTT. Translated, it gives CASSTTKGLNEKLFF. The chain combines TRBV19 with TRBJ1-4, with D tentatively TRBD1 (5 bases). The CDR3 is made up of 15 amino acids. V was clipped by 4 bases and J by 5 bases, with 14 bases between them. Per the germline V gene, CDR1 is LNHDA and CDR2 is SQIVND (reference sequence).

The V call is TRBV6-1, the J call TRBJ1-1; TRBD1 agrees at 10 bases. Trimming at V came to 6 bases and at J to 0 bases, leaving 1 base not matched to a gene. Looked up from germline, CDR1 is MNHNS and CDR2 is SASEGT. The CDR3 totals 14 residues. The CDR3, as DNA: TGTGCCAGCAGGGGACAGGGGTTGAACACTGAAGCTTTCTTT. This codes for CASRGQGLNTEAFF.

This chain uses TRBV27 with TRBJ1-4; weak D call: TRBD1 (5 bases). The germline V gene encodes CDR1 MNHEY and CDR2 SMNVEV (reference sequence). V lost 7 bases and J 12 bases, leaving 18 bases between the germline ends. This CDR3 is built from 13 residues. The CDR3 sequence is CASKYRQGRELFF. CDR3 sequence (DNA): TGTGCCAGCAAGTACAGGCAGGGTAGGGAACTGTTTTTT. Using reference TRBV27 and TRBJ1-4 for the parts outside the CDR3, the full variable domain is EAQVTQNPRYLITVTGKKLTVTCSQNMNHEYMSWYRQDPGLGLRQIYYSMNVEVTDKGDVPEGYKVSRKEKRNFPLILESPSPNQTSLYFCASKYRQGRELFFGSGTQLSVL.

This rearrangement joins TRBV6-5 to TRBJ2-7; D perhaps matches TRBD2 (5 bases). CDR3 length equals 15 residues. The germline V and J ends were trimmed by 4 bases and 0 bases, with 13 bases remaining between them. Per germline, CDR1 MNHEY and CDR2 SVGAGI. The CDR3 sequence is CASSSSPGSSYEQYF. The CDR3 coding sequence is TGTGCCAGCAGTTCGTCTCCGGGATCCTCCTACGAGCAGTACTTC.

This clone was detected a few times. The chain carries TRBV7-8 and TRBJ1-1, with 7 bases aligning to TRBD1. CDR1 and CDR2 (germline): SGHVS, FQNEAQ. The trim removed 5 bases at V and 1 base at J, leaving 4 bases unmatched. The CDR3 is made up of 14 amino acids. The CDR3 sequence is CASSRGTENTEAFF. In DNA, the CDR3 is TGTGCCAGCAGCCGAGGGACAGAGAACACTGAAGCTTTCTTT.

The J gene is TRBJ2-5, the V gene TRBV19; D gene uncertain. The CDR3 length is 13 residues. Germline CDR1 and CDR2: LNHDA and SQIVND (reference sequence). Trimming cost V 3 bases and J 5 bases, with 10 bases left between them. The DNA for the CDR3 is TGTGCCAGTAGTATGAGTGCCCGGGAGACCCAGTACTTC. Protein: CASSMSARETQYF.

The J gene is TRBJ1-2, the V gene TRBV7-2, with TRBD1 matching over 10 bases. J gave up 5 bases and V 5 bases, and 11 bases lay outside the gene matches. This CDR3 has 16 residues. Germline V CDR1 and CDR2: SGHTA, FQGNSA. The CDR3 DNA is TGTGCCAGCAGCCCCGACCCCGGGACAGGGGAGTATGGCTACACCTTC. Protein sequence: CASSPDPGTGEYGYTF.

V usage is TRBV18 and J usage is TRBJ2-7; 13 bases map to TRBD2. J was trimmed by 3 bases and V by 2 bases; bases with no gene match: 1. The CDR3 is made up of 15 amino acids. Germline-derived CDR1 and CDR2 are KGHSH and LQKENI. This chain's CDR3 is CASSPGTSGDYEQYF. Here the CDR3 DNA reads TGTGCCAGCTCACCAGGGACTAGCGGGGACTACGAGCAGTACTTC.

The chain has TRBV15 and TRBJ1-3, with D unresolved. The CDR3 is 14 residues long. The ends were cut back, 3 bases at V and 2 bases at J, with 8 bases in the middle. Germline assignment: CDR1 LNHNV and CDR2 YYDKDF (reference sequence). Here the CDR3 DNA reads TGTGCCACCAGCAGGCGCACCCCTGGAAACACCATATATTTT. Translation: CATSRRTPGNTIYF.